This TCR beta chain was captured by sequencing in a study of blood T cell repertoires in COVID-19. This CDR3 is built from 18 residues. Donors were grouped by their self-reported clinical history. Exposed volunteers were people who met a COVID-19 case within 2 weeks before study entry. Assay used: immunoSEQ multiplex PCR; TCRdb lists only in-frame clones, some missing. This repertoire shows around 250,000 clones, roughly four fifths found once; its top ten account for 5%. The chain is built from TRBV12-1 and TRBJ2-7; no check of the table's D call, TRBD2, against the DNA was made. TRBV12-1 is a documented pseudogene. The clonotype was recovered from a man aged 35 to 55 who had been exposed to COVID-19. Material for sequencing was PBMCs or T cells enriched from blood (not recorded which). The DNA for the CDR3 is TGTGCCAGCACTATGGCCCGTCCCCTAGCGGAGTGGAACTACGAGCAGTACTTC. Its translation: CASTMARPLAEWNYEQYF.